This paragraph covers one T cell receptor beta chain sequence. As yet, its antigen is unknown. The entry originates in a study of Ad26.COV2.S vaccination and SARS-CoV-2 variants. In the study overall: Donor was in the COV1001 Ad26.COV2.S trial arm. The study, taken as a whole, reports: People who got the vaccine or the placebo had similar non-spike TCR breadth.

Repertoires were generated with immunoSEQ multiplex PCR, while TCRdb's copy carries only in-frame clones and drops some. This sample carries 400,000 to 500,000 clones, 89% of them seen once, and the ten largest clones take about 2.4%. Treatment specified: over 15 received Ad26.COV2.S at low or high dose, single or two shots; roughly five received placebo; per-sample allocation not given. Sampling occurred on day 63 after the first vaccine or placebo injection. With 5 bases clipped from V and 4 bases from J, the junction kept 6 bases outside the gene matches. Germline CDR1 and CDR2: SEHNR and FQNEAQ (reference sequence). The CDR3 runs to 16 residues.

This chain connects TRBV7-9 to TRBJ2-3; 13 bases are a match to TRBD2. This TCR came from a person between 18 and 60 years old who received the Ad26.COV2.S COVID-19 vaccine or a placebo. The sequences come from peripheral blood, collected in a trial of Ad26.COV2.S vaccine versus placebo. DNA for the CDR3: TGTGCCAGCAGCGAGCGACTAGCGGGAGGCGCAGATACGCAGTATTTT. This gives the protein CASSERLAGGADTQYF.